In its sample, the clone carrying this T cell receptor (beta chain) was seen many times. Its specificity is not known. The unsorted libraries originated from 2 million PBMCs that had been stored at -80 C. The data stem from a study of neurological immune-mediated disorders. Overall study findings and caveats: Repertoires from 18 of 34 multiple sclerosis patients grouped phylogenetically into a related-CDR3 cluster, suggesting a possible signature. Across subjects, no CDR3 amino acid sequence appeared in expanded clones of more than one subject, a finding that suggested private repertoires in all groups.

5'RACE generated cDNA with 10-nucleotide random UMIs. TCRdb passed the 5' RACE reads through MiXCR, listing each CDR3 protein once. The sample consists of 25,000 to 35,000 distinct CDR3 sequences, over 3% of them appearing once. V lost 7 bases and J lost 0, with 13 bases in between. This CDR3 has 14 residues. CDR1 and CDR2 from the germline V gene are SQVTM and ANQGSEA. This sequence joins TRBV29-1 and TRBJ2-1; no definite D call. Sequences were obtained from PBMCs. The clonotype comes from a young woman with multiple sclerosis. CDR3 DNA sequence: TGCAGCGCCGATCCGGGTTACTCCTACAATGAGCAGTTCTTC. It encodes CSADPGYSYNEQFF.